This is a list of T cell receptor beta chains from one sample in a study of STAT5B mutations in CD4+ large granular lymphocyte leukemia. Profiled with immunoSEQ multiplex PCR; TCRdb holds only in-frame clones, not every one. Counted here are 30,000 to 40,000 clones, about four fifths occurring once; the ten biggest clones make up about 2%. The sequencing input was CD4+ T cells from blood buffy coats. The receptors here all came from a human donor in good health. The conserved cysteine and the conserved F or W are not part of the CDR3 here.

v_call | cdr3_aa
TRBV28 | ASSFVAGPYNEQF
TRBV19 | ASTAASVDYSPLH
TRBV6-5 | ASTQAQGEAF
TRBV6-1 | ASSEVGGRDQPQH
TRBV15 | ATSMSRPTNEKLF
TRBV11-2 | ASTLARSPPR
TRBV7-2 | ASSLSVTSYEQY
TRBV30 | AWSGRGGQPQH
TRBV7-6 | ASSLRGPNEKLF
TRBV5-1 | ASSLPHMNTEAF
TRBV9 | ASSVGEGGYNEQF
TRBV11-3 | ASSLGADGTYEQY
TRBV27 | ASSSLAGGVAETQY
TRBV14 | ASSQVDRGLLRGTGGRGNTEAF
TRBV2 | ASRVLRDGYEQY
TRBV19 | ASSRGRGETQY
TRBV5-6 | ASSSPRQGANEKLF
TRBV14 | ASSRALGVHEQY
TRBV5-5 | ASSLELNLRTGELF
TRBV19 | ASSLPSGGNNEQF
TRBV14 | ASSPRGASGRSYEQY
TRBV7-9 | ASSSLERGYGYT
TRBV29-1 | SVPVDGVAF
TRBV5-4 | ASSSPGQHTEAF
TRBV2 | ASSRDPRIDSPLH
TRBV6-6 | ASSYPRGGGTGELF
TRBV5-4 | ASSPGQARETQY
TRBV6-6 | ASREEGVNIQY
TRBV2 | ASSDQGAGANVLT
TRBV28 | ASAPGANYGYT
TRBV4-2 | ASSSPGLRYEQY
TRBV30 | AWRRGTGLADTQY
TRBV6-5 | ASSYSGHSYEQY
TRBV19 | ASSIGKGGPYGYT
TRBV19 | ASSMVGPSGSSYEQY
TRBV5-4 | ASSGSSLAGPMNTGELF
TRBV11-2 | ASSLDPGGPETQY
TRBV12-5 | ASGLRDIPEAF
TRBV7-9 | ASSLVDVTGDQPQH